These 6 T cell receptor beta chains share one sample of origin, sequenced in a study of Graves' ophthalmopathy and Graves' hyperthyroidism. RNA transcripts yielded amplified TCR beta CDR3 regions. HTBI primers were employed in first-round RT-PCR, then a second-round multiplex PCR followed. TCRdb called the multiplex PCR reads again in MiXCR, with one record for every CDR3 protein. Counted here are over a million distinct CDR3 sequences, roughly 35% occurring once; the ten biggest clones make up around 10%. The specimen sequenced was peripheral blood or thyroid tissue (not recorded which). Source of these receptors: an adult man with Graves' hyperthyroidism.

This clonotype was seen a few times. The genes are TRBV19 and TRBJ1-4, with 7 nucleotides matching TRBD1. Germline loops: CDR1 LNHDA, CDR2 SQIVND (reference sequence). V shed 5 bases and J 3 bases; nucleotides not matched to a gene: 12. This CDR3 is built from 17 residues. The CDR3 region has the DNA TGTGCCAGTAGTGACGCGCACCGACAGGGCCCTAATGAAAAACTGTTTTTT. Residues: CASSDAHRQGPNEKLFF.

The chain is built from TRBV24-1 and TRBJ2-3, with D unclear. The germline gives CDR1 KGHDR, CDR2 SFDVKD. The CDR3 contains 14 residues. V dropped 7 bases and J dropped 0 bases, with 10 bases sitting between them. This CDR3 is CATRATASTDTQYF. As DNA, the CDR3 is TGTGCCACCAGAGCGACTGCTAGCACAGATACGCAGTATTTT.

The chain links TRBV2 to TRBJ1-2; 9 bases fit TRBD1. V trimming: 4 bases; J trimming: 3 bases; junction bases outside the gene matches: 6. Per the germline V gene, CDR1 is SNHLY and CDR2 is FYNNEI. The CDR3 is 15 residues long. The CDR3 bases are TGTGCCAGCAGTGTATCCGGGACAGGGCACTATGGCTACACCTTC. Translated: CASSVSGTGHYGYTF.

This clonotype has at least ten counts. The chain is built from TRBV20-1 and TRBJ1-3; 7 positions match TRBD1. This CDR3 is built from 15 residues. The V segment lost 2 bases and the J segment 6 bases; nucleotides outside the gene matches: 10. CDR1 and CDR2 (germline): DFQATT, SNEGSKA (reference sequence). CDR3 coding DNA: TGCAGTGCTAGAAGCCCCGGGACAGCAACAAACACCATATATTTT. Amino acids: CSARSPGTATNTIYF.

This clonotype occurred many times. V gene TRBV6-9 combines with J gene TRBJ2-5; TRBD1 matches at 7 bases. The CDR3 contains 13 residues. Germline V gene data show CDR1 as MNHGY and CDR2 as SVAAGI. V trimming: 7 bases; J trimming: 7 bases; junction bases outside the gene matches: 9. The CDR3 DNA reads TGTGCCAGCACCGAAGACAGGGTTGGGACCCAGTACTTC. The encoded protein is CASTEDRVGTQYF.

Remarks on this clonotype: A read error may be the cause here, since a much bigger clone is one base away. The J gene is TRBJ1-2, the V gene TRBV10-3; 7 positions match TRBD1. Germline CDR1 ENHRY, CDR2 SYGVKD. J was trimmed by 4 bases and V by 3 bases; bases with no gene match: 5. The CDR3 totals 14 residues. DNA of the CDR3: TGTGCCATCAGTGACCGGACAGGAATCTATGGCTACACCTTC. Protein product: CAISDRTGIYGYTF.